This T cell receptor (beta chain) was recovered during a study of T-cell reconstitution after alpha-beta-depleted transplantation in children. Study results and caveats: It was surviving recipient T cells and thymic progenitors that gave some patients high TCRbeta diversity at day 60. Expanded clones from the graft, numbering several hundred, reportedly supplied alpha-beta T cells about two months after transplant. Diversity and T-cell counts at one year after transplant derived mostly from new T cells.

This clonotype has a count of ten or more. What it binds is not known. For TCRbeta, the library was prepared with unique molecular identifiers. TCRdb reanalysed the PCR reads using MiXCR and keeps one entry per CDR3 protein. The sample has some 43,000 distinct CDR3 sequences, roughly 8.7% seen once. With 5 bases removed from V and 5 bases from J, the gap between germline ends came to 13 bases. The CDR3 loop spans 14 amino acids. Germline assignment: CDR1 MNHNS and CDR2 SASEGT. This sequence originates from a male patient between 2 and 15 years old who had a stem cell transplant for chronic granulomatous disease, so the T cells may come from the graft donor. The chain recombines TRBV6-1 with TRBJ2-1, with D possibly called TRBD1 or TRBD2 (6 bases each). The input for sequencing was PBMCs, mostly from graft donor cells, taken 60 days after TCRalphabeta/CD19-depleted stem cell transplant. The CDR3 loop is CASSPGGLNNEQFF. CDR3 bases: TGTGCCAGCAGTCCCGGGGGCCTTAACAATGAGCAGTTCTTC.